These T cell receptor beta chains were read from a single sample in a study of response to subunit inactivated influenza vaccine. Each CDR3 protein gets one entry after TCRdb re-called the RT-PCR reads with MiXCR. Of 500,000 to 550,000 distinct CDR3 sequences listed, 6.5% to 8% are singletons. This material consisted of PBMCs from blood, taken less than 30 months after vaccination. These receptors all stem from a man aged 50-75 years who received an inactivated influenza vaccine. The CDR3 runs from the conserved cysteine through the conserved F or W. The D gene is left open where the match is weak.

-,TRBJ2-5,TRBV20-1,CSARGTPAETQYF
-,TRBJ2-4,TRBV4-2,CASSPEGIKNIQYF
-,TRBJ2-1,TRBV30,CASSYWSYNEQFF
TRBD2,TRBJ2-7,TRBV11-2,CASSLDRPAGTSYEQYF
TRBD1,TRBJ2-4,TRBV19,CASSIDLTGGASQYF
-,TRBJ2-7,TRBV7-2,CASSSSPTYEQYF
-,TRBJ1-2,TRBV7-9,CASSLGRVSGDGYTF
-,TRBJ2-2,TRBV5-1,CASSYGSTGELFF
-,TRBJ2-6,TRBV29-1,CSVEDLGGHYGANVLTF
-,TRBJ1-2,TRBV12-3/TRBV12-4,CASRFGGEGYTF
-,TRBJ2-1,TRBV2,CASSSPGLYNEQFF
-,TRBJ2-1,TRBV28,CASSPQGSYNEQFF
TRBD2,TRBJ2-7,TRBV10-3,CAIRPGTSEYEQYF
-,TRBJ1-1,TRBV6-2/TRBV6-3,CASSPPTVSTEAFF
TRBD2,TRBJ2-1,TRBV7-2,CASTSLAGVYNEQFF
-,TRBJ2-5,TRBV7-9,CASSLGSPRTDQYF
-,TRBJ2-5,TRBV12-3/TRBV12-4,CASSLVGGPLETQYF
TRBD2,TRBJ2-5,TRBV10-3,CATLAGETQYF
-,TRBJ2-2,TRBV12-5,CASGLVQGRVGTGELFF
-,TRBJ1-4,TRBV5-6,CASSAQGGGEKLFF